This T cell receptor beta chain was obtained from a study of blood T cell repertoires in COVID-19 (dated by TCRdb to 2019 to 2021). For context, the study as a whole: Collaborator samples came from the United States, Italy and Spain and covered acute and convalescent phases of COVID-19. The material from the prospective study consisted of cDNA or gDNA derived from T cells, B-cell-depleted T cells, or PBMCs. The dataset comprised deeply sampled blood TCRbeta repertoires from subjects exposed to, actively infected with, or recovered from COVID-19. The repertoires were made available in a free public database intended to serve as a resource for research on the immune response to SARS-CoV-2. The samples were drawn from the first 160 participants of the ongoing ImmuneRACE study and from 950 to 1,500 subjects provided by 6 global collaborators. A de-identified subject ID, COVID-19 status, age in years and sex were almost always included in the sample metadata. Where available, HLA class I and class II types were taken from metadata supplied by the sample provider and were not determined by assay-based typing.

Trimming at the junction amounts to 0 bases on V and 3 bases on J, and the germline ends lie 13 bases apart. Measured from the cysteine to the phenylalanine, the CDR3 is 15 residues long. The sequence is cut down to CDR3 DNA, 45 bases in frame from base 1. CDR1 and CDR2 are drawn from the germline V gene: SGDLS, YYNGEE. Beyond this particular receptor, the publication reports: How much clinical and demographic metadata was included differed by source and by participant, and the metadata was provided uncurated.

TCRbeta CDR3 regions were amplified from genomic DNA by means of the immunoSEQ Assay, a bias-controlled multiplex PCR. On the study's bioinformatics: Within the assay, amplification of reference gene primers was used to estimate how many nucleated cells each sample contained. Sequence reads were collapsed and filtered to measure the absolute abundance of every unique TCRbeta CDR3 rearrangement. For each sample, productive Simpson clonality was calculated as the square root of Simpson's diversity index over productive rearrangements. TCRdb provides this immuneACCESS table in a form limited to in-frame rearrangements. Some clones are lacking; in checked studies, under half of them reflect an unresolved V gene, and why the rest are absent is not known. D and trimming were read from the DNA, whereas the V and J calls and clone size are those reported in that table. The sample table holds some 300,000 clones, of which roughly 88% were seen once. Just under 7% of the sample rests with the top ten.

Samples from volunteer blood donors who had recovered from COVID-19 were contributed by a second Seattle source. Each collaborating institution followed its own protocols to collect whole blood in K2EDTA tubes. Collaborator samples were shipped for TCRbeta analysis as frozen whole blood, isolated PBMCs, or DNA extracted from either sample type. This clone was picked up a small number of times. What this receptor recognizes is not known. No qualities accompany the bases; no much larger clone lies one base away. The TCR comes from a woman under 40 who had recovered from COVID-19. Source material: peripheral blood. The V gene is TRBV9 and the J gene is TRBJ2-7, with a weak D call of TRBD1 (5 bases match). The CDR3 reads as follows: CASSVEAGFGYEQYF. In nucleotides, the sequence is TGTGCCAGCAGCGTAGAAGCAGGGTTTGGCTACGAGCAGTACTTC.